The source of this T cell receptor beta chain is a study of shared clonotypes between healthy human individuals. Whole-study findings and limits: Tissues were not sampled, only blood, and their repertoires likely differ.

Comments on this clone: As yet, its antigen is unknown.

V lost 7 bases, J lost 7 bases, and 10 bases stayed unmatched. This CDR3 has 14 amino acids. Germline V gene data show CDR1 as SNHLY and CDR2 as FYNNEI. Only in-frame clones appear in the TCRdb table, and some are missing; sequencing was by immunoSEQ multiplex PCR. The data contain roughly 640,000 clones, approximately 79% of them singletons. The specimen was memory CD4+ T cells sorted from blood. Subset of the sample: CD45RA-negative fraction. The receptor was derived from a woman in her twenties or thirties in good health. The rearrangement links TRBV2 to TRBJ2-1; 7 nucleotides line up with TRBD2. CDR3 sequence: CASIRLAGRNEQFF. DNA of the CDR3: TGTGCCAGCATAAGACTAGCTGGGCGAAATGAGCAGTTCTTC.